This T cell receptor (beta chain) emerged from a study of OX40 agonist ivuxolimab in advanced cancers. Overall study: Ivuxolimab, an agonist antibody against OX40 (CD134), was given to patients. Six ivuxolimab dose levels, 0.01 to 10 mg/kg, were given intravenously every 2 weeks. The study's findings and limits: Nonresponders, in some cases, also had low normalized T-cell clonal expansion.

A remark on this clone: Its antigen is undetermined.

The germline gives CDR1 SGHNT, CDR2 YENEEA. CDR3 size: 14 residues. With V trimmed by 1 base and J by 5 bases, 5 bases remained unmatched. Method: immunoSEQ multiplex PCR; TCRdb's copy keeps in-frame clones and lacks some. The table lists about 68,000 clones, more than 75% of them singletons, with approximately 2.1% in the top ten. The chain links TRBV11-3 to TRBJ2-7; TRBD2 aligns across 7 bases. This clonotype originated in an adult with an advanced solid tumor such as melanoma, head and neck, liver or kidney cancer. The material was CD4+ or CD8+ T cells sorted from blood, obtained in a trial of the OX40 agonist ivuxolimab. The CDR3 here is CASSLGRRENEQYF. The CDR3 region has the DNA TGTGCCAGCAGCTTAGGACGGCGGGAGAACGAGCAGTACTTC.